A selection of T cell receptor beta chains follows, all from one sample in a study of early stage breast cancer tumors. Libraries were prepared by immunoSEQ multiplex PCR; TCRdb keeps only in-frame clonotypes and omits some of them. Of nearly 70,000 clones in the sample, about 85% were seen once. The specimen was blood. The receptors were gathered from a person aged 40 to 50 with breast cancer. Each CDR3 is given with its conserved first and last residue. The order of the fields is J gene, D gene, clone size, V gene, CDR3 protein, CDR3 DNA. A D gene is named only where the DNA matches it firmly. The size of a clone is reported for some rows only, either as once, few or many, or as a class for expanded clones.

TRBJ1-1 . . TRBV21-1 CASSKTRGVNTEAFF TGTGCCAGCAGCAAAACAAGAGGGGTGAACACTGAAGCTTTCTTT
TRBJ2-1 TRBD2 . TRBV30 CAWSPLAGTYNEQFF TGTGCCTGGAGCCCTTTAGCGGGAACCTACAATGAGCAGTTCTTC
TRBJ2-7 . . TRBV4-1 CASSPTPTGSYEQYF TGCGCCAGCAGCCCGACCCCAACCGGCTCCTACGAGCAGTACTTC
TRBJ1-4 TRBD1 . TRBV7-9 CASSLSGQGLEKLFF TGTGCCAGCAGCTTATCGGGACAGGGATTGGAAAAACTGTTTTTT
TRBJ2-7 . . TRBV5-1 CASSGTGNYEQYF TGCGCCAGCAGCGGAACAGGGAACTACGAGCAGTACTTC
TRBJ2-3 TRBD2 . TRBV6-4 CASSEGSGGTDTQYF TGTGCCAGCAGTGAGGGTAGCGGGGGCACAGATACGCAGTATTTT
TRBJ2-3 . . TRBV1 CTSSHTSGFWPDTQYF TGCACCAGCAGCCACACTAGCGGCTTCTGGCCAGATACGCAGTATTTT
TRBJ2-3 . . TRBV29-1 CSVVGSGSTDTQYF TGCAGCGTTGTGGGCAGCGGTAGCACAGATACGCAGTATTTT
TRBJ2-1 . . TRBV4-1 CASSQDARRQFF TGCGCCAGCAGCCAAGATGCAAGAAGGCAGTTCTTC
TRBJ1-1 . few TRBV2 CASSAPEGRNTEAFF TGTGCCAGCAGCGCCCCGGAGGGGAGGAACACTGAAGCTTTCTTT
TRBJ1-2 . . TRBV30 CAWGKGSRGDGYTF TGTGCCTGGGGAAAGGGCAGCCGAGGTGATGGCTACACCTTC
TRBJ1-4 . once TRBV19 CASSHGNEKLFF TGTGCCAGTTCCCATGGGAACGAAAAACTGTTTTTT
TRBJ2-4 . . TRBV4-1 CASSQERGLAKNIQYF TGCGCCAGCAGCCAAGAAAGGGGGTTAGCCAAAAACATTCAGTACTTC
TRBJ1-1 . . TRBV28 CASSFWSRGPNTEAFF TGTGCCAGCAGTTTCTGGTCCAGGGGACCGAACACTGAAGCTTTCTTT
TRBJ1-2 TRBD1 few TRBV6-4 CASSATGANGYTF TGTGCCAGCAGTGCGACAGGGGCAAATGGCTACACCTTC
TRBJ2-5 . . TRBV5-1 CASSFRGERETQYF TGCGCCAGCAGCTTCCGAGGGGAAAGGGAGACCCAGTACTTC
TRBJ1-2 TRBD1 . TRBV14 CASSRTGGSGGYTF TGTGCCAGCAGCCGGACAGGGGGCAGCGGTGGCTACACCTTC
TRBJ2-2 . few TRBV5-6 CASSLRLRGARIGELFF TGTGCCAGCAGCTTGCGGCTCCGGGGGGCCCGGATCGGGGAGCTGTTTTTT
TRBJ1-2 . . TRBV4-1 CASSQGAGGGEHYGYTF TGCGCCAGCAGCCAAGGGGCGGGAGGGGGTGAGCACTATGGCTACACCTTC
TRBJ2-7 . . TRBV1 CTSSHLPPRAGNYEQYF TGCACCAGCAGCCACCTTCCCCCTCGGGCAGGGAATTACGAGCAGTACTTC
TRBJ2-1 . . TRBV27 CASSLWGDGEQFF TGTGCCAGCAGTTTATGGGGGGACGGTGAGCAGTTCTTC
TRBJ1-1 . . TRBV6-5 CASSYSYAVNTEAFF TGTGCCAGCAGTTATTCCTACGCAGTGAACACTGAAGCTTTCTTT
TRBJ1-5 . . TRBV28 CASSLGHKLYSNQPQHF TGTGCCAGCAGTCTAGGACACAAATTATATAGCAATCAGCCCCAGCATTTT
TRBJ1-1 TRBD1 . TRBV4-1 CASSQDRGDEAFF TGCGCCAGCAGCCAGGACAGGGGTGATGAAGCTTTCTTT
TRBJ2-1 . . TRBV19 CASADRDFHNEQFF TGTGCCAGCGCCGACAGGGACTTTCACAATGAGCAGTTCTTC
TRBJ1-2 . . TRBV18 CASSPSTGLSYYGYTF TGTGCCAGCTCACCAAGTACAGGGTTGAGTTACTATGGCTACACCTTC
TRBJ2-3 . . TRBV6-4 CASSSTSRDTQYF TGTGCCAGCAGTTCGACTAGTAGAGATACGCAGTATTTT
TRBJ2-1 TRBD1 . TRBV14 CASSRDRVGSYNEQFF TGTGCCAGCAGCCGGGACAGGGTGGGCTCCTACAATGAGCAGTTCTTC
TRBJ2-3 . . TRBV7-9 CASSPETYTDTQYF TGTGCCAGCAGCCCCGAGACTTATACAGATACGCAGTATTTT
TRBJ2-5 TRBD1 . TRBV4-1 CASSQGSGTGFVETQYF TGCGCCAGCAGCCAGGGATCCGGGACAGGGTTTGTGGAGACCCAGTACTTC
TRBJ2-3 . . TRBV10-1 CASSGLFTDTQYF TGCGCCAGCAGCGGGCTTTTCACAGATACGCAGTATTTT
TRBJ1-3 TRBD1 . TRBV11-2 CASSSGQGTTGNTIYF TGTGCCAGCAGCTCGGGACAGGGGACTACTGGAAACACCATATATTTT
TRBJ1-3 TRBD1 . TRBV6-5 CASSSYRGSSGNTIYF TGTGCCAGCAGTTCCTACAGGGGAAGCTCTGGAAACACCATATATTTT
TRBJ2-2 TRBD1 . TRBV5-1 CASSHGTDPRTGELFF TGCGCCAGCAGCCACGGGACAGACCCACGCACCGGGGAGCTGTTTTTT
TRBJ2-7 . . TRBV27 CASSFSGPSYEQYF TGTGCCAGCAGTTTTTCCGGGCCGTCCTACGAGCAGTACTTC
TRBJ1-5 . . TRBV6-1 CASSVPGGGGNQPQHF TGTGCCAGCAGTGTTCCAGGCGGGGGGGGCAATCAGCCCCAGCATTTT
TRBJ1-2 . few TRBV6-1 CASSESRVSRAGYTF TGTGCCAGCAGTGAGTCGAGGGTGTCACGGGCTGGCTACACCTTC
TRBJ2-7 . few TRBV4-1 CASSQQNREGEQYF TGCGCCAGCAGCCAGCAAAACAGGGAAGGGGAGCAGTACTTC
TRBJ2-1 TRBD1 once TRBV7-3 CASSPSGTAYNEQFF TGTGCCAGCAGCCCGTCCGGGACAGCATACAATGAGCAGTTCTTC
TRBJ1-3 . . TRBV7-8 CASSLNTGSGNTIYF TGTGCCAGCAGCTTAAATACCGGCTCTGGAAACACCATATATTTT
TRBJ2-7 . . TRBV2 CASRGTEQYF TGTGCCAGCAGAGGGACAGAGCAGTACTTC
TRBJ1-1 TRBD1 . TRBV30 CAWKKIPRGDEAFF TGTGCCTGGAAAAAAATCCCCAGGGGGGATGAAGCTTTCTTT
TRBJ2-7 . . TRBV6-5 CASSYAAGPKVEQYF TGTGCCAGCAGTTACGCGGCGGGACCAAAGGTCGAGCAGTACTTC
TRBJ2-2 TRBD2 few TRBV5-1 CASSGSGSGTGELFF TGCGCCAGCAGCGGTAGCGGGAGCGGCACCGGGGAGCTGTTTTTT
TRBJ1-1 . . TRBV2 CASSGRGATEAFF TGTGCCAGCAGTGGGAGGGGGGCGACTGAAGCTTTCTTT
TRBJ2-7 TRBD2 . TRBV11-2 CASSTSVPWYEQYF TGTGCCAGCAGCACTAGCGTTCCGTGGTACGAGCAGTACTTC
TRBJ2-1 . . TRBV11-1 CASSLARGRTTYNEQFF TGTGCCAGCAGCTTAGCGAGAGGCAGGACCACCTACAATGAGCAGTTCTTC